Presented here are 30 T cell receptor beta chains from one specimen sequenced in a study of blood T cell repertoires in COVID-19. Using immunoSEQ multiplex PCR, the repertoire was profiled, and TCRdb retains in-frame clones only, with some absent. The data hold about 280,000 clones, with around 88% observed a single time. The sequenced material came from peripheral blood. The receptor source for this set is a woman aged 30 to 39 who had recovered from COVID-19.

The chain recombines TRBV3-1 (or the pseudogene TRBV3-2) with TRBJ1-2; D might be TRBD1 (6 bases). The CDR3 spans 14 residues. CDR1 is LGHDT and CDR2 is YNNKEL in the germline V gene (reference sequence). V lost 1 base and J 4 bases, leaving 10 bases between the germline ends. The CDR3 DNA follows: TGTGCCAGCAGCCAAGCGCAGGGGCCCTATGGCTACACCTTC. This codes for CASSQAQGPYGYTF.

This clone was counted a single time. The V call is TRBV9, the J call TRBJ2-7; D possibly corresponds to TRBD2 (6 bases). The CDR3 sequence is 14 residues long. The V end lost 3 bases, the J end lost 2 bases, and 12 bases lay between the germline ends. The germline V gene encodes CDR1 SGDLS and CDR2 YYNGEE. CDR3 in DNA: TGTGCCAGCAGCGCCCGGGAGCCTGCCTACGAGCAGTACTTC. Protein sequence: CASSAREPAYEQYF.

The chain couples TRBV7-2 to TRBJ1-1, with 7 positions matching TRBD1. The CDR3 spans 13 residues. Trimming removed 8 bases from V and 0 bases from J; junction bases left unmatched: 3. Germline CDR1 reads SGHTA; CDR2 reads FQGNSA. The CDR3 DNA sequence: TGTGCCAGCGGGACAGTCATGAACACTGAAGCTTTCTTT. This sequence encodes CASGTVMNTEAFF.

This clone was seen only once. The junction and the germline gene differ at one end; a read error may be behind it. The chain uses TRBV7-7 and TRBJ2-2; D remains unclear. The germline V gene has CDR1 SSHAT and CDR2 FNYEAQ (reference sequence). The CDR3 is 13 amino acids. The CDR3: CASSLGAIGELFF. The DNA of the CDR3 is TGTGCTAGCAGCTTAGGCGCCATCGGGGAGCTGTTTTTT.

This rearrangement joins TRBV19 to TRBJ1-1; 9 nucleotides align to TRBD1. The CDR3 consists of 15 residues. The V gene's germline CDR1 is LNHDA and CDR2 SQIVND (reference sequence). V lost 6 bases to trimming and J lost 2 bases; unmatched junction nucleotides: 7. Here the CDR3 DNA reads TGTGCCAGTAGCAAACGGACAGGGGAAAACACTGAAGCTTTCTTT. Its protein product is CASSKRTGENTEAFF.

Written as DNA, the CDR3 is TGTGCCAGCAGCCCAACTACGACAGTTTACAATGAGCAGTTCTTC. Translating gives CASSPTTTVYNEQFF. This chain joins TRBV11-1 and TRBJ2-1, with D tentatively TRBD1 (5 bases). The CDR3 runs to 15 residues. Germline loops: CDR1 SGHAT, CDR2 FQDESV (reference sequence). Between the trimmed V and J ends, which lost 5 bases and 4 bases, there was a span of 15 bases.

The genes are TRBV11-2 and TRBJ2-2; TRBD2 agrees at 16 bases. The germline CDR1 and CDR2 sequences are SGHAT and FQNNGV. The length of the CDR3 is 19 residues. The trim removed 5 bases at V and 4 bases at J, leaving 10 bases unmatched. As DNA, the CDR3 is TGTGCCAGCAGCCCACCGGGACTAGCGGGGGGGCCCGGCACCGGGGAGCTGTTTTTT. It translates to CASSPPGLAGGPGTGELFF.

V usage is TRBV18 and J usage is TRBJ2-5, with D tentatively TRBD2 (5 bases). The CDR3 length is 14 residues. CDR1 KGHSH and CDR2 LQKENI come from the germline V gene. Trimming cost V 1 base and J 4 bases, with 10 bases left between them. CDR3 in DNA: TGTGCCAGCTCACCACGGACTCGAGGAGAGACCCAGTACTTC. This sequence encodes CASSPRTRGETQYF.

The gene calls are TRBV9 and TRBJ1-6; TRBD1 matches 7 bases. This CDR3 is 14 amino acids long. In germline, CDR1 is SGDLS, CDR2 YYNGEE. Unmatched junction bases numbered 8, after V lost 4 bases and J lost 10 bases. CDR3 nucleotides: TGTGCCAGCAGCTATGACAGGGTAGACTCACCCCTCCACTTT. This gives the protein CASSYDRVDSPLHF.

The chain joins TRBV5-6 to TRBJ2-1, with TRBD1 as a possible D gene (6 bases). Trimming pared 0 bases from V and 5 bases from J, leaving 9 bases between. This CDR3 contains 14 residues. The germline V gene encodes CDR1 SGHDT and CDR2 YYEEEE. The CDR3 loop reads CASSLAGQHNEQFF. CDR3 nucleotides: TGTGCCAGCAGCTTGGCCGGACAGCACAATGAGCAGTTCTTC.

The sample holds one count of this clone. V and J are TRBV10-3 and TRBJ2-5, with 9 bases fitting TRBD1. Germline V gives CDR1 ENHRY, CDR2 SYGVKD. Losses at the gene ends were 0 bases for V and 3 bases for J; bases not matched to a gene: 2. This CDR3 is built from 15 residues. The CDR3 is CAISESTGGKETQYF. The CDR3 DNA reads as TGTGCCATCAGTGAGTCGACAGGGGGTAAAGAGACCCAGTACTTC.

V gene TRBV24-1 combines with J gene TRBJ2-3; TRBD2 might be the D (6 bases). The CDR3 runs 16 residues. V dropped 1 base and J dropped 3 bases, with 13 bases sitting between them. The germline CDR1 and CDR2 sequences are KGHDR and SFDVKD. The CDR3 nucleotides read TGTGCCACCAGTGATTTAACGGTGGGAGGTACAGATACGCAGTATTTT. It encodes CATSDLTVGGTDTQYF.

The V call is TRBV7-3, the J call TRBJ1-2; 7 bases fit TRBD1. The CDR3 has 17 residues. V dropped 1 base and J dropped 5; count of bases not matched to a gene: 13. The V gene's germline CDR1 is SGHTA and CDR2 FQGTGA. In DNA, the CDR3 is TGTGCCAGCAGCTTAAAACCGGGTTCGGGGACAGAGTATGGCTACACCTTC. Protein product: CASSLKPGSGTEYGYTF.

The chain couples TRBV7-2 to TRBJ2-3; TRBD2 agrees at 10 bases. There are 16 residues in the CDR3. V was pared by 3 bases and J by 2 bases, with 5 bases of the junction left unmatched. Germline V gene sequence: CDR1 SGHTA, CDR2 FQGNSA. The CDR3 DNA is TGTGCCAGCAGCTTCGGTACTAGCGGGACCACAGATACGCAGTATTTT. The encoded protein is CASSFGTSGTTDTQYF.

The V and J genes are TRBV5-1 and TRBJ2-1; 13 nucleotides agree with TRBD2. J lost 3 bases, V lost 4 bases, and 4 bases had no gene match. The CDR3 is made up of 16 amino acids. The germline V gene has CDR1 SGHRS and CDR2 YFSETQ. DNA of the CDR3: TGCGCCAGCAGCCGAGGGACTAGCGGGGACTACAATGAGCAGTTCTTC. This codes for CASSRGTSGDYNEQFF.

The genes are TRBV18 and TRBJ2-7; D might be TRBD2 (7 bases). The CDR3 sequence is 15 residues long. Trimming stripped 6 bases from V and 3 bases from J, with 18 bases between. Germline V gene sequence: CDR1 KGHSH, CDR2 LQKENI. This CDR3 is CASSGGTSGVYEQYF. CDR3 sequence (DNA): TGTGCCAGCTCGGGAGGGACATCGGGGGTCTACGAGCAGTACTTC.

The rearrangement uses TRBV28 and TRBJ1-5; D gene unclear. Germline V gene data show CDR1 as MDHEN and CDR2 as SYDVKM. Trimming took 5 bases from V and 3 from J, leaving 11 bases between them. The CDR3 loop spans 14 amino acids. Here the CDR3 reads CASSDDNSNQPQHF. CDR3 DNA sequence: TGTGCCAGCAGTGATGACAACTCCAATCAGCCCCAGCATTTT.

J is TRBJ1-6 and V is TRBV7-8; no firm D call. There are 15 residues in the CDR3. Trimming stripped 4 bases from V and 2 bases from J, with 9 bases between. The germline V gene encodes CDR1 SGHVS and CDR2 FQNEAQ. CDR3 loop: CASSSGGAYNSPLHF. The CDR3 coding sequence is TGTGCCAGCAGCTCGGGCGGGGCCTATAATTCACCCCTCCACTTT.

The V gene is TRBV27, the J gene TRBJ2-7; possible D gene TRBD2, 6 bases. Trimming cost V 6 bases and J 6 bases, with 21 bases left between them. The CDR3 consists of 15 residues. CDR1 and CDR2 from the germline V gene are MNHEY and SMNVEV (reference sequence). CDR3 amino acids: CASRAAVGGLFEQYF. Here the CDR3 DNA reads TGTGCCAGCAGGGCAGCGGTCGGGGGACTTTTCGAGCAGTACTTC.

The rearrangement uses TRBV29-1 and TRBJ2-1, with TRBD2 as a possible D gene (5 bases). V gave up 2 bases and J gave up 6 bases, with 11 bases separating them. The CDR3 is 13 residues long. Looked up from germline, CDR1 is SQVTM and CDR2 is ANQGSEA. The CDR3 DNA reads TGCAGCGTTGAACGTGGGAGTGGCAATGAGCAGTTCTTC. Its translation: CSVERGSGNEQFF.

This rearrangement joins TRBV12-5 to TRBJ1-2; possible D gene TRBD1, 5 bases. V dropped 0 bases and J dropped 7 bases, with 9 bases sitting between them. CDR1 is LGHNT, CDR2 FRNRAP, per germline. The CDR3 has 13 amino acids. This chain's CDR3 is CASGLVLGGGYTF. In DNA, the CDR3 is TGTGCTAGTGGTTTGGTACTCGGGGGTGGCTACACCTTC.

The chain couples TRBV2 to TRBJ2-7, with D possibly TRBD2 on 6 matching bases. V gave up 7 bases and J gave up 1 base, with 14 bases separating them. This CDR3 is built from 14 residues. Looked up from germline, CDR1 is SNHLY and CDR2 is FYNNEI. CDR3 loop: CASTEPLASYEQYF. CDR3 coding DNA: TGTGCCAGCACCGAGCCCCTAGCGTCCTACGAGCAGTACTTC.

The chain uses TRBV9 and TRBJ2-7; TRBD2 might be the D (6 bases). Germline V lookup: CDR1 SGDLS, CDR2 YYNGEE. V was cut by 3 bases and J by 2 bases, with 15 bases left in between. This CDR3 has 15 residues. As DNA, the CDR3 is TGTGCCAGCAGCGCTTTCCCGGGACTTCCCTACGAGCAGTACTTC. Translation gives CASSAFPGLPYEQYF.

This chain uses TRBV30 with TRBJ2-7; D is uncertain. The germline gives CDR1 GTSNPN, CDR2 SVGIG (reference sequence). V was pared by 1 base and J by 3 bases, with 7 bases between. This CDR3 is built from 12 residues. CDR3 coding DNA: TGTGCCTGGAGTGGAACAGACTACGAGCAGTACTTC. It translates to CAWSGTDYEQYF.

The DNA for the CDR3 is TGCAGCGTCGTTGACAGGGCTTTTCGCAATGAGCAGTTCTTC. This sequence encodes CSVVDRAFRNEQFF. The gene calls are TRBV29-1 and TRBJ2-1; 7 bases map to TRBD1. V was clipped by 6 bases and J by 6 bases; unmatched bases: 11. The CDR3 length is 14 residues. CDR1 SQVTM and CDR2 ANQGSEA come from the germline V gene.

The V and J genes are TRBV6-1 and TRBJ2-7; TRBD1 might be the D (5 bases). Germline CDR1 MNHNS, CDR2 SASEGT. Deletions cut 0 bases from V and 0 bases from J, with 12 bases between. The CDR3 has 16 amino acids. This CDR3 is CASSEALRQGSYEQYF. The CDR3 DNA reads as TGTGCCAGCAGTGAAGCGCTTCGGCAGGGCTCCTACGAGCAGTACTTC.

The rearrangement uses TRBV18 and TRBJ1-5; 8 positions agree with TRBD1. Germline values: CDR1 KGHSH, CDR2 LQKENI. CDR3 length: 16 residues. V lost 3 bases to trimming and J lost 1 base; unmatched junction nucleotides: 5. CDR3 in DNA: TGTGCCAGCTCACCCGAAGGACAGGGAAGCAATCAGCCCCAGCATTTT. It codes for CASSPEGQGSNQPQHF.

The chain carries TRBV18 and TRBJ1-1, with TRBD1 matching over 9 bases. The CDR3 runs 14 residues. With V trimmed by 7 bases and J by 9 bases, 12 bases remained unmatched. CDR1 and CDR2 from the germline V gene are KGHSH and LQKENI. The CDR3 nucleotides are TGTGCCAGCTACCTAGATCCGGGACAGGGAAAAGCTTTCTTT. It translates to CASYLDPGQGKAFF.

CDR3 nucleotides: TGTGCCAGCAGCTTGTTTACCGAGGACGAGCAGTACTTC. Translating gives CASSLFTEDEQYF. This sequence joins TRBV5-4 and TRBJ2-7; D ambiguous. Germline CDR1 is SGHNT and CDR2 is YYREEE (reference sequence). CDR3 length: 13 residues. V was pared by 1 base and J by 5 bases, with 10 bases between.

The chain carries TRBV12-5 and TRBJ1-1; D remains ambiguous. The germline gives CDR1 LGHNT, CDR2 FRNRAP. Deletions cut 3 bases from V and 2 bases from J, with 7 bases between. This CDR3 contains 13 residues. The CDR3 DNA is TGTGCTAGTGGTTTTGAGACAAACACTGAAGCTTTCTTT. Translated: CASGFETNTEAFF.